This TCR beta chain was recorded in a study of CD8 T cells in ankylosing spondylitis. V gave up 8 bases and J gave up 4 bases, with 6 bases separating them. Per germline, CDR1 ENHRY and CDR2 SYGVKD. The length of the CDR3 is 11 residues. In TCRdb, the 5' RACE reads were re-called with MiXCR into one record per CDR3 protein. The sample lists around 250,000 distinct CDR3 sequences, under 20% occurring once. The sequence derives from a male donor with ankylosing spondylitis or in good health (not recorded which). V is TRBV10-3 and J is TRBJ2-1; D gene ambiguous. Sequenced: blood, either unsorted or a sorted T cell fraction (not recorded which). In nucleotides, the CDR3 is TGTGCCATCTGGATATACAATGAGCAGTTCTTC. It encodes CAIWIYNEQFF.